Included here is one T cell receptor (beta chain) sequence, with context. Its antigen is not identified. One end of the junction varies from germline; a read error may be responsible. The data were taken from a study of cytomegalovirus exposure and HLA in healthy donors. The wider study: Approximately 77 million unique TCRs from HLA-typed donors were held in an early release of data.

General study points: Presence/absence analysis assumed near-uniform sequencing depth across donors. At a 0.05 false discovery rate, a later analysis found approximately 15,000 TCR beta sequences to be associated with HLA alleles. Sequencing likely generated an artifact that appeared as a cluster of highly shared sequence variants.

From germline, CDR1 is SSHAT and CDR2 FNYEAQ (reference sequence). The CDR3 has 16 residues. PCR primers comprised 60 Vbeta and 13 Jbeta primers. Clones were read by immunoSEQ multiplex PCR, and TCRdb kept only the in-frame ones, dropping some. The sample yields 160,000 or so clones, just over 75% seen once. The sequencing sample was made of PBMCs. This sequence was found in a woman in her thirties or forties in good health and CMV-seronegative. The chain links TRBV7-7 to TRBJ2-3; 8 bases are a match to TRBD2. The CDR3 DNA sequence: TGTGCTAGCAGCCCGCGAGCGGGAGAAAGCACAGATACGCAGTATTTT. It codes for CASSPRAGESTDTQYF.